Below are 22 T cell receptor beta chains sequenced from a single sample in a study of shared clonotypes between healthy human individuals. The method was immunoSEQ multiplex PCR; TCRdb's version includes in-frame clones alone and lacks a portion of them. Among about 1.9 million clones, just under 95% were seen once, and the ten largest hold around 1.7%. The naive CD8 population came from CD45RO-negative cells selected for CCR7, without terminally differentiated effector memory CD45RA+ cells. Sequenced sample: naive CD8+ T cells from PBMCs. These receptors were taken from a man aged 18 to 35 in good health. Some clones in this sample may be carry-over from other donors' samples.

On this clone itself: Other DNA sequences in this sample translate to the same CDR3. This chain's CDR3 is CASSLLGTGTYNEQFF. CDR3 bases: TGTGCCAGCAGTCTCCTCGGGACAGGGACCTACAATGAGCAGTTCTTC. V gene TRBV27 combines with J gene TRBJ2-1; 9 bases align to TRBD1. The length of the CDR3 is 16 residues. The germline gives CDR1 MNHEY, CDR2 SMNVEV (reference sequence). V shed 5 bases and J 2 bases; nucleotides not matched to a gene: 7.

V is TRBV29-1 and J is TRBJ2-1, with 12 bases that match TRBD2. The CDR3 contains 17 residues. Trimming took 8 bases from V and 2 from J; bases not matched to a gene: 13. The germline V gene encodes CDR1 SQVTM and CDR2 ANQGSEA. The CDR3 reads CSSSPFPSGRAYNEQFF. The CDR3 nucleotides read TGCAGCTCATCTCCCTTTCCTAGCGGGAGGGCCTACAATGAGCAGTTCTTC.

For the CDR3, the DNA is TGTGCCAGCAGACGGTGGGAGAACACCGGGGAGCTGTTTTTT. This gives the protein CASRRWENTGELFF. The chain uses TRBV6-5 and TRBJ2-2, with D unresolved. Trimming cost V 6 bases and J 1 base, with 9 bases left between them. The CDR3 consists of 14 residues. The germline CDR1 and CDR2 sequences are MNHEY and SVGAGI.

The genes are TRBV10-3 and TRBJ1-1; D is perhaps TRBD1 (5 bases). V was trimmed by 3 bases and J by 0 bases, leaving 17 bases between them. Germline V gene sequence: CDR1 ENHRY, CDR2 SYGVKD. This CDR3 is built from 17 residues. The CDR3 coding sequence is TGTGCCATCAGTGATGGTTGGGGGACCGAGATGAACACTGAAGCTTTCTTT. Translation gives CAISDGWGTEMNTEAFF.

The V gene is TRBV28, the J gene TRBJ2-1; D might be TRBD2 (6 bases). CDR3 length: 14 amino acids. CDR1 and CDR2 (germline): MDHEN, SYDVKM. Trimming took off 10 bases at V and 7 bases at J, with 20 bases between the two ends. The CDR3 sequence is CATAGIRAWNEQFF. CDR3 nucleotides: TGTGCCACGGCGGGGATCAGGGCGTGGAATGAGCAGTTCTTC.

The chain links TRBV27 to TRBJ1-5; D gene uncertain. Trimming shortened V by 5 bases and J by 5 bases, and 4 bases separated the two germline ends. CDR1 is MNHEY, CDR2 SMNVEV, per germline (reference sequence). The CDR3 runs 11 residues. The CDR3 DNA sequence: TGTGCCAGCAGTCCCCATCAGCCCCAGCATTTT. It translates to CASSPHQPQHF.

Turning to this clone: The same CDR3 is also encoded by other DNA sequences in this sample. The chain carries TRBV6-5 and TRBJ1-1; the match to TRBD1 covers 7 bases. The V gene's germline CDR1 is MNHEY and CDR2 SVGAGI. V was pared by 0 bases and J by 5 bases, with 6 bases of the junction left unmatched. CDR3 length equals 15 residues. The CDR3 sequence: CASSYSRGGGTEAFF. The DNA of the CDR3 is TGTGCCAGCAGTTACTCGCGAGGGGGCGGGACTGAAGCTTTCTTT.

This clone has just one count. The chain joins TRBV6-1 to TRBJ2-7; TRBD1 agrees at 10 bases. The CDR3 covers 16 residues. The V gene end was trimmed by 2 bases and the J gene end by 6 bases; junction bases not matched to a gene: 10. CDR1 is MNHNS and CDR2 is SASEGT in the germline V gene. The CDR3 spells CASSERLRQGAFEQYF. Written as DNA, the CDR3 is TGTGCCAGCAGTGAACGATTAAGACAGGGGGCTTTCGAGCAGTACTTC.

The chain couples TRBV7-9 to TRBJ1-1; TRBD1 matches 7 bases. V lost 4 bases to trimming and J lost 7 bases; unmatched junction nucleotides: 6. Germline-derived CDR1 and CDR2 are SEHNR and FQNEAQ (reference sequence). The CDR3 extends over 13 amino acids. The CDR3 DNA is TGTGCCAGCAGCTCTCCAGGGGGGGTTGAAGCTTTCTTT. Translating it yields CASSSPGGVEAFF.

The rearrangement uses TRBV7-3 and TRBJ1-1; 7 nucleotides match TRBD1. Germline CDR1 and CDR2: SGHTA and FQGTGA. The CDR3 is 13 residues long. V was pared by 1 base and J by 7 bases, with 3 bases of the junction left unmatched. This chain's CDR3 is CASSLISGGEAFF. For the CDR3, the DNA is TGTGCCAGCAGCTTAATCTCAGGGGGTGAAGCTTTCTTT.

V is TRBV4-1 and J is TRBJ2-1; TRBD2 aligns across 12 bases. V lost 4 bases to trimming and J lost 1 base; unmatched junction nucleotides: 11. This CDR3 has 19 amino acids. Germline V CDR1 and CDR2: MGHRA, YSYEKL. DNA of the CDR3: TGCGCCAGCAGCCCTATCCGACTAGCGGGAGTTAGGTCCTACAATGAGCAGTTCTTC. It encodes CASSPIRLAGVRSYNEQFF.

In this sample, this clone turned up once. V gene TRBV4-1 combines with J gene TRBJ1-2, with a possible D match to TRBD1 (5 bases). Trimming stripped 3 bases from V and 4 bases from J, with 15 bases between. This CDR3 region has 15 residues. Germline V CDR1 and CDR2: MGHRA, YSYEKL. CDR3 protein: CASSQPSGNLYGYTF. The DNA for the CDR3 is TGCGCCAGCAGCCAGCCGTCAGGGAATCTCTATGGCTACACCTTC.

This sequence joins TRBV27 and TRBJ2-7, with D tentatively TRBD2 (7 bases). This CDR3 comprises 17 residues. Germline V lookup: CDR1 MNHEY, CDR2 SMNVEV (reference sequence). The V and J ends lost 5 bases and 1 base respectively, with 21 bases between them. The chain's CDR3 is CASSPSIGGGISYEQYF. Written as DNA, the CDR3 is TGTGCCAGCAGTCCCTCAATAGGGGGGGGTATATCCTACGAGCAGTACTTC.

Here the CDR3 DNA reads TGTGCCAGCAGCCCATACGGAAGTCCGAGCGGCTACACCTTC. This codes for CASSPYGSPSGYTF. The chain is built from TRBV9 and TRBJ1-2; D remains ambiguous. The CDR3 contains 14 residues. V was pared by 4 bases and J by 8 bases, with 18 bases between. The V gene's germline CDR1 is SGDLS and CDR2 YYNGEE.

A single count supports this clone. The V gene is TRBV10-2, the J gene TRBJ2-6; 7 bases fit TRBD1. J was trimmed by 0 bases and V by 4 bases; bases with no gene match: 6. This CDR3 is built from 17 residues. From germline, CDR1 is WSHSY and CDR2 SAAADI. CDR3 protein: CASSGRDRRSGANVLTF. The CDR3 region has the DNA TGCGCCAGCAGTGGCCGGGACAGACGCTCTGGGGCCAACGTCCTGACTTTC.

The chain is built from TRBV15 and TRBJ2-1; 8 bases are shared with TRBD2. In germline, CDR1 is LNHNV, CDR2 YYDKDF (reference sequence). The CDR3 is 17 residues long. With 1 base clipped from V and 8 bases from J, the junction kept 13 bases outside the gene matches. As DNA, the CDR3 is TGTGCCACCAGCAGAGTTGCGGGAGGCCCGATGGGGGATGAGCAGTTCTTC. The encoded protein is CATSRVAGGPMGDEQFF.

The V gene is TRBV2, the J gene TRBJ1-1; the D gene is possibly TRBD1 (5 bases). CDR1 and CDR2 from the germline V gene are SNHLY and FYNNEI. This CDR3 has 15 amino acids. The ends were cut back, 6 bases at V and 4 bases at J, with 18 bases in the middle. This chain's CDR3 is CASRLPLGPSTEAFF. The CDR3, as DNA: TGTGCCAGCAGGCTTCCGCTGGGGCCAAGCACTGAAGCTTTCTTT.

The gene calls are TRBV6-1 and TRBJ2-1; TRBD2 agrees at 7 bases. Germline CDR1 reads MNHNS; CDR2 reads SASEGT. This CDR3 is 15 amino acids long. J lost 2 bases, V lost 8 bases, and 9 bases had no gene match. The CDR3 sequence: CASHHRLAAYNEQFF. The CDR3 nucleotides read TGTGCCAGCCACCATAGACTAGCAGCCTACAATGAGCAGTTCTTC.

V gene TRBV28 combines with J gene TRBJ1-5, with a weak D call TRBD1 (6 bases). The CDR3 loop spans 14 amino acids. V lost 2 bases and J 6 bases, leaving 11 bases between the germline ends. Germline values: CDR1 MDHEN, CDR2 SYDVKM. The CDR3 coding sequence is TGTGCCAGCAGTTTACGCAGGGGTGGTCAGCCCCAGCATTTT. Translated: CASSLRRGGQPQHF.

This clone was seen only once. V usage is TRBV7-9 and J usage is TRBJ2-5, with D perhaps TRBD1 (6 bases). The V and J ends lost 4 bases and 3 bases respectively, with 9 bases between them. Germline assignment: CDR1 SEHNR and CDR2 FQNEAQ (reference sequence). The CDR3 runs to 13 residues. The CDR3 here is CASSSRQEETQYF. Here the CDR3 DNA reads TGTGCCAGCAGCTCCCGACAGGAAGAGACCCAGTACTTC.

As DNA, the CDR3 is TGTGCCAGCAGTGGGACAGGAGACTATGGCTACACCTTC. Amino acid sequence: CASSGTGDYGYTF. This chain joins TRBV6-1 and TRBJ1-2; 7 nucleotides agree with TRBD1. This CDR3 has 13 residues. V lost 4 bases to trimming and J lost 3 bases; unmatched junction nucleotides: 2. Germline assignment: CDR1 MNHNS and CDR2 SASEGT.

A note on this clone: This sample includes further DNA sequences coding for the same CDR3. The chain combines TRBV7-6 with TRBJ2-7, with D maybe TRBD2 (6 bases). The CDR3 is made up of 14 amino acids. Germline values: CDR1 SGHVS, CDR2 FNYEAQ. Deletions cut 3 bases from V and 1 base from J, with 10 bases between. CDR3 sequence: CASSLGRGSYEQYF. The CDR3, as DNA: TGTGCCAGCAGCTTGGGACGGGGGTCCTACGAGCAGTACTTC.